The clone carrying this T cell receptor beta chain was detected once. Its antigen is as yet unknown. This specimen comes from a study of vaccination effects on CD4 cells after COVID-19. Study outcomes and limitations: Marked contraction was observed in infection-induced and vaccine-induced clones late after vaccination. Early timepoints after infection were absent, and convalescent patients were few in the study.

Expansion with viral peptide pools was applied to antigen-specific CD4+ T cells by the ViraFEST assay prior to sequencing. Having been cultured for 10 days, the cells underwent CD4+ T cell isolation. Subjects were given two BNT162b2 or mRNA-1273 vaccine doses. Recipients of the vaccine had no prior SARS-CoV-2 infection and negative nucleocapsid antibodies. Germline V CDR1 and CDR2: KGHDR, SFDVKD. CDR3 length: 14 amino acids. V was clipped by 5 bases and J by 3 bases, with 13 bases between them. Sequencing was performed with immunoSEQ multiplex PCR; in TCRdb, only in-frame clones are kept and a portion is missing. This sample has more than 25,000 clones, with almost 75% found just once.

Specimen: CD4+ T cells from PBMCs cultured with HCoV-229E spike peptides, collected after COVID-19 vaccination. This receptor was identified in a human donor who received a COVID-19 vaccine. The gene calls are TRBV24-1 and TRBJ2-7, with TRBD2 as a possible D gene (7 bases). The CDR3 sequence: CATSAQGGGYEQYF. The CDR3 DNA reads TGTGCCACCAGTGCCCAGGGAGGGGGCTACGAGCAGTACTTC.